This record concerns one T cell receptor (beta chain) sequence. Clones were read by immunoSEQ multiplex PCR, and TCRdb kept only the in-frame ones, dropping some. This sample has over 90,000 clones; nearly 90% occur once, and the top ten carry approximately 3.1%. This sample was included in a study of blood T cell repertoires in COVID-19. This TCR derives from a man in his fifties in a cohort sampled during active COVID-19. The sequencing sample was made of peripheral blood.

The CDR3 spells CASSRRGLGNTIYF. The CDR3 nucleotides read TGTGCCAGTAGTAGAAGGGGGCTCGGAAACACCATATATTTT. This sequence joins TRBV19 and TRBJ1-3; 7 bases map to TRBD1. CDR1 and CDR2 from the germline V gene are LNHDA and SQIVND (reference sequence). With 4 bases clipped from V and 4 bases from J, the junction kept 4 bases outside the gene matches. The length of the CDR3 is 14 residues.